Each of the 7 T cell receptor beta chains below was sequenced from the same sample in a study of cytotoxic CD8 clonotypes in ibrutinib-treated CLL. Some clones are missing from TCRdb's copy, which holds only in-frame ones; the method was immunoSEQ multiplex PCR. The table has over 100,000 clones, approximately 83% seen once. The sequencing here drew on PBMCs, taken after 24 months of ibrutinib treatment. The receptors shown here come from a human donor with chronic lymphocytic leukemia.

This clone was recorded once. V is TRBV4-2 and J is TRBJ2-3; 8 bases agree with TRBD1. This CDR3 spans 16 amino acids. The ends lost 4 bases at V and 2 bases at J; junction bases unmatched: 8. Looked up from germline, CDR1 is LGHNA and CDR2 is YNFKEQ. CDR3: CASSRGQVDYTDTQYF. Here the CDR3 DNA reads TGTGCCAGCAGCCGGGGACAGGTAGACTACACAGATACGCAGTATTTT.

The chain recombines TRBV6-5 with TRBJ2-3, with D perhaps given as TRBD1 or TRBD2 (6 bases each). With 8 bases removed from V and 14 bases from J, the gap between germline ends came to 14 bases. The V gene's germline CDR1 is MNHEY and CDR2 SVGAGI. This CDR3 contains 10 residues. CDR3 in DNA: TGTGCCAGCGTCGGGGGCCGTTGGTATTTT. It encodes CASVGGRWYF.

V and J are TRBV5-4 and TRBJ1-1; D ambiguous. This CDR3 has 14 amino acids. The germline CDR1 and CDR2 sequences are SGHNT and YYREEE (reference sequence). The V gene lost 0 bases and the J gene lost 1 base, with 7 bases spanning the gap. CDR3 nucleotide sequence: TGTGCCAGCAGCTTGGATGCAGGGAACACTGAAGCTTTCTTT. Its translation: CASSLDAGNTEAFF.

The chain employs TRBV19 and TRBJ2-1, with 11 nucleotides matching TRBD2. Germline V gives CDR1 LNHDA, CDR2 SQIVND (reference sequence). This CDR3 has 15 amino acids. V lost 5 bases to trimming and J lost 7 bases; unmatched junction nucleotides: 7. CDR3 in DNA: TGTGCCAGTAGTCCACGGGTAGCGGGAGGGAATGAGCAGTTCTTC. This sequence encodes CASSPRVAGGNEQFF.

This chain joins TRBV6-1 and TRBJ1-1; D is uncertain. V lost 5 bases and J lost 3, with 13 bases in between. The CDR3 is 14 residues long. Germline CDR1 and CDR2: MNHNS and SASEGT. Here the CDR3 reads CASSWTLSDTEAFF. DNA of the CDR3: TGTGCCAGCAGTTGGACCCTATCCGACACTGAAGCTTTCTTT.

The rearrangement links TRBV5-8 to TRBJ2-3, with D perhaps matching TRBD1 (5 bases). This CDR3 has 14 residues. Trimming left V 5 bases short and J 5 bases short, with 15 bases between. Germline V gives CDR1 SGHTS, CDR2 YDEGEE. Here the CDR3 DNA reads TGTGCCAGCAGGGATAGACAGCCCGGAGATACGCAGTATTTT. Translating gives CASRDRQPGDTQYF.

CDR3 sequence (DNA): TGCAGCGTTGAAGAGCAAGCGGCGACGCAGTATTTT. This gives the protein CSVEEQAATQYF. This chain uses TRBV29-1 with TRBJ2-3; maybe TRBD2 (5 bases). There are 12 residues in the CDR3. CDR1 is SQVTM and CDR2 is ANQGSEA in the germline V gene. Trimming removed 0 bases from V and 9 bases from J, with 10 bases in between.